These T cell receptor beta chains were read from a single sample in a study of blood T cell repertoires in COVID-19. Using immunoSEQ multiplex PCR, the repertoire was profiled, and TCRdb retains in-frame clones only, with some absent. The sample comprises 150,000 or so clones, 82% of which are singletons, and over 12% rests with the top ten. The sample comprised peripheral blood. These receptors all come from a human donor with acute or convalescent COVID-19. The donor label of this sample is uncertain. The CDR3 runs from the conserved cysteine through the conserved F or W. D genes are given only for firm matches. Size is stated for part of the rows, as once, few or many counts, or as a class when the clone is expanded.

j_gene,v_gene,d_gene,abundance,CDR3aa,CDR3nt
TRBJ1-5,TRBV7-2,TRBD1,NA,CASSLRQGASNQPQHF,TGTGCCAGCAGCCTTCGACAGGGGGCTAGCAATCAGCCCCAGCATTTT
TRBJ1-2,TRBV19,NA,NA,CASRGTENYGYTF,TGTGCCAGTAGGGGGACTGAAAACTATGGCTACACCTTC
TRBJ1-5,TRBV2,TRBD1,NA,CASKSGQASNQPQHF,TGTGCCAGCAAAAGCGGACAGGCTAGCAATCAGCCCCAGCATTTT
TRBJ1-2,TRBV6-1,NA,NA,CASSEGVVGTNYGYTF,TGTGCCAGCAGTGAAGGAGTCGTGGGGACAAACTATGGCTACACCTTC
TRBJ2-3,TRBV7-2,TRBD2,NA,CASSMTSGRQDTQYF,TGTGCCAGCAGCATGACTAGCGGGAGGCAAGATACGCAGTATTTT
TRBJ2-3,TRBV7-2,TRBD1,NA,CASSLAGSGTGREVQYF,TGTGCCAGCAGCTTAGCGGGATCCGGGACAGGGAGGGAAGTGCAGTATTTT
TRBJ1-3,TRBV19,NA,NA,CATSEFPGNTIYF,TGTGCCACTTCAGAATTCCCCGGAAACACCATATATTTT
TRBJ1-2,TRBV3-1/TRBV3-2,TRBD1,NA,CASSQSGTGTNYGYTF,TGTGCCAGCAGCCAAAGTGGGACAGGGACCAACTATGGCTACACCTTC
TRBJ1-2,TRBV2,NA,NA,CASKEGGGLYGYTF,TGTGCCAGCAAAGAAGGGGGAGGGCTCTATGGCTACACCTTC
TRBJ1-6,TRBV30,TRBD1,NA,CAWRGQGYRSPLHF,TGTGCCTGGAGGGGACAGGGATATCGATCACCCCTCCACTTT
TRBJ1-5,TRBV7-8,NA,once,CASSPMGANQPQHF,TGTGCCAGCAGCCCGATGGGGGCAAATCAGCCCCAGCATTTT
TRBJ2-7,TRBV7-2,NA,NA,CASSFVDSVYEQYF,TGTGCCAGCAGCTTCGTAGACAGCGTCTACGAGCAGTACTTC
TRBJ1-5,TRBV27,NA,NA,CASSLQSNQPQHF,TGTGCCAGCAGTTTGCAGAGCAATCAGCCCCAGCATTTT
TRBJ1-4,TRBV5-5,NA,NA,CASSRLGGEKLFF,TGTGCCAGCAGCCGACTCGGGGGAGAAAAACTGTTTTTT
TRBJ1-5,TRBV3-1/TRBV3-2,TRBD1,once,CASSQGTGDQPQHF,TGTGCCAGCAGCCAAGGGACAGGGGACCAGCCCCAGCATTTT
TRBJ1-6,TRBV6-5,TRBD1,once,CASSSPGQGALALHF,TGTGCCAGCAGCAGTCCGGGACAGGGGGCCCTAGCCCTCCACTTT
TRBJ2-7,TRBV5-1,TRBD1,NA,CASSLEPQGSYEQYF,TGCGCCAGCAGCTTGGAGCCACAGGGGTCCTACGAGCAGTACTTC
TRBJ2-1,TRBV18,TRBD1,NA,CASSPGTGEGNEQFF,TGTGCCAGCTCACCAGGGACAGGGGAGGGCAATGAGCAGTTCTTC
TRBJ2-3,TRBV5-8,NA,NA,CASSLVGGPTDTQYF,TGTGCCAGCAGCTTGGTCGGGGGGCCCACAGATACGCAGTATTTT
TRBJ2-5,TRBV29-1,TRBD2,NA,CSVAKTSAETQYF,TGCAGCGTCGCTAAGACTAGCGCAGAGACCCAGTACTTC
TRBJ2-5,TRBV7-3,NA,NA,CASSLNGGETQYF,TGTGCCAGCAGCTTAAATGGCGGGGAGACCCAGTACTTC
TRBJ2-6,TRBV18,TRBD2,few,CASSPVGLAGGSSGANVLTF,TGTGCCAGCTCACCAGTTGGACTAGCGGGGGGCTCCTCTGGGGCCAACGTCCTGACTTTC
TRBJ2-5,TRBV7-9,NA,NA,CASSGIRQTRQETQYF,TGTGCCAGCAGCGGTATACGACAAACCCGACAAGAGACCCAGTACTTC
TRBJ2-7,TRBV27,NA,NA,CASIRLLGASYEQYF,TGTGCCAGCATTCGGTTATTGGGAGCGTCCTACGAGCAGTACTTC
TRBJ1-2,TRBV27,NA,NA,CASSLRLPTGGYTF,TGTGCCAGCAGTTTGAGACTTCCTACAGGTGGCTACACCTTC
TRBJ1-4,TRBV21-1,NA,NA,CASSRRPSTNEKLFF,TGTGCCAGCAGCAGGAGACCCTCAACTAATGAAAAACTGTTTTTT
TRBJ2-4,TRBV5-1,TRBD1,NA,CASSPTSRGRPKNIQYF,TGCGCCAGCAGCCCCACCAGCAGGGGGCGTCCCAAAAACATTCAGTACTTC
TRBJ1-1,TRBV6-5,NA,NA,CASSYRDTSGAFF,TGTGCCAGCAGTTACAGGGACACCTCTGGAGCTTTCTTT
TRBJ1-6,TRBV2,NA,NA,CASRETATHNSPLHF,TGTGCCAGCAGAGAGACAGCTACCCATAATTCACCCCTCCACTTT
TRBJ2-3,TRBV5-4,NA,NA,CASSPHTDTQYF,TGTGCCAGCAGCCCCCACACAGATACGCAGTATTTT
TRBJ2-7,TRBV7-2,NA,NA,CASSSRNEQYF,TGTGCCAGCAGCTCGCGTAACGAGCAGTACTTC
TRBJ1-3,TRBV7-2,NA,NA,CASTMGATTRNTIYF,TGTGCCAGCACCATGGGGGCAACGACAAGAAACACCATATATTTT
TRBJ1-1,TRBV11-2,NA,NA,CASSSTGQPNTEAFF,TGTGCCAGCAGCTCGACAGGACAACCGAACACTGAAGCTTTCTTT
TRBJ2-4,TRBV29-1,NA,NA,CSVKLTSNIQYF,TGCAGCGTTAAACTCACGTCCAACATTCAGTACTTC
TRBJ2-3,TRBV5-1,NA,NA,CASSLRTGDTQYF,TGCGCCAGCAGCTTGAGAACAGGGGATACGCAGTATTTT
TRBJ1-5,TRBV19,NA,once,CASRDYAGQPQHF,TGTGCCAGTAGGGATTATGCCGGGCAGCCCCAGCATTTT
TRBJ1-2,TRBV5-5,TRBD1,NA,CASSLGQGARGYTF,TGTGCCAGCAGCTTGGGACAGGGGGCACGGGGCTACACCTTC
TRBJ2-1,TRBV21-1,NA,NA,CASSKEFRDFSYNEQFF,TGTGCCAGCAGCAAAGAGTTCCGGGACTTTTCCTACAATGAGCAGTTCTTC
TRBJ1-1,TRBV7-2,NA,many,CASSHKRGNTEAFF,TGTGCCAGCAGTCATAAAAGGGGAAACACTGAAGCTTTCTTT
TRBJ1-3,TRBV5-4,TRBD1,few,CASSPQMGQGPSTIYF,TGTGCCAGCAGCCCACAAATGGGACAGGGACCGAGCACCATATATTTT
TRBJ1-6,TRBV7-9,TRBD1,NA,CASSLGTGGMPLHF,TGTGCCAGCAGCTTAGGGACAGGGGGTATGCCCCTCCACTTT
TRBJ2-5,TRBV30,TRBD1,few,CAWSSGQGTYQETQYF,TGTGCCTGGAGCTCGGGACAGGGCACGTACCAAGAGACCCAGTACTTC